This TCR beta chain was documented in a study of T cell repertoires in cytomegalovirus infection. Study in general: Evidence of both CMV infection and a matching HLA type came from public TCR beta signatures.

This CDR3 is 15 amino acids long. Trimming removed 4 bases at V and 3 bases at J, with 16 bases between. The germline gives CDR1 SGHDT, CDR2 YYEEEE. This clonotype was counted at least ten times. TCRdb fed the reads into MiXCR, producing one record per CDR3 protein. The table records around 300,000 distinct CDR3 sequences, around a tenth of them present only once. The sequencing input was PBMCs. This sequence was found in a human donor in good health (CMV status not recorded). Some clones in this sample may be carry-over from other donors' samples. The chain carries TRBV5-6 and TRBJ1-1; D not certain. The CDR3 DNA follows: TGTGCCAGCAGCCCCCTAACATGGCGGGACACTGAAGCTTTCTTT. Its translation is CASSPLTWRDTEAFF. Complete variable domain (other parts from reference TRBV5-6 and TRBJ1-1): DAGVTQSPTHLIKTRGQQVTLRCSPKSGHDTVSWYQQALGQGPQFIFQYYEEEERQRGNFPDRFSGHQFPNYSSELNVNALLLGDSALYLCASSPLTWRDTEAFFGQGTRLTVV.